The rows below give T cell receptor beta chains drawn from one sample of a study of beta chain features in type 1 diabetes. Sequencing used immunoSEQ multiplex PCR; TCRdb keeps in-frame clones, though not all of them. This sample carries approximately 730,000 clones, 13% of them seen once, and the ten largest clones take approximately 0.02%. Sequencing was carried out using naive CD4+ T cells from blood. All receptors come from a man younger than 35 with type 1 diabetes. Each CDR3 is given with its conserved first and last residue. Fields, in order: J gene, CDR3 length, V gene, D gene, clone size, CDR3 DNA, CDR3 protein. The D gene is left open where the match is weak. The size entry is marked missing in some rows and otherwise reads once, few, many or a size class.

j_call: TRBJ1-2
cdr3_length: 14
v_call: TRBV6-5
d_call: NA
clone_size: NA
cdr3_nt: TGTGCCAGCAGTTTGGGGACTTCCAACTATGGCTACACCTTC
cdr3_aa: CASSLGTSNYGYTF

j_call: TRBJ1-2
cdr3_length: 13
v_call: TRBV7-9
d_call: NA
clone_size: NA
cdr3_nt: TGTGCCAGCAGGGTTTCGCCCACGCTGGGCTACACCTTC
cdr3_aa: CASRVSPTLGYTF

j_call: TRBJ2-5
cdr3_length: 15
v_call: TRBV13
d_call: TRBD1
clone_size: few
cdr3_nt: TGTGCCACCTCTCCGGGACAGGGGGCGCGGGAGACCCAGTACTTC
cdr3_aa: CATSPGQGARETQYF

j_call: TRBJ2-3
cdr3_length: 13
v_call: TRBV10-3
d_call: TRBD2
clone_size: NA
cdr3_nt: TGTGCCATCCGACTAGCGGGAGGGGATACGCAGTATTTT
cdr3_aa: CAIRLAGGDTQYF

j_call: TRBJ1-5
cdr3_length: 12
v_call: TRBV23-1
d_call: TRBD1
clone_size: NA
cdr3_nt: TGCGCCAGCAGTCGCACCAGGGGGGCCCAGCATTTT
cdr3_aa: CASSRTRGAQHF

j_call: TRBJ1-1
cdr3_length: 10
v_call: TRBV20-1
d_call: TRBD1
clone_size: NA
cdr3_nt: TGCAGTGCTAGCCGGGACAGAGGTTTCTTT
cdr3_aa: CSASRDRGFF

j_call: TRBJ1-5
cdr3_length: 12
v_call: TRBV28
d_call: NA
clone_size: few
cdr3_nt: TGTGCCAGCAGCCGAGGGGGGCAGCCCCAGCATTTT
cdr3_aa: CASSRGGQPQHF

j_call: TRBJ2-1
cdr3_length: 14
v_call: TRBV18
d_call: TRBD2
clone_size: few
cdr3_nt: TGTGCCAGCTCACCACTAGCGGGGAACAATGAGCAGTTCTTC
cdr3_aa: CASSPLAGNNEQFF

j_call: TRBJ1-1
cdr3_length: 15
v_call: TRBV6-5
d_call: TRBD1
clone_size: NA
cdr3_nt: TGTGCCAGCACCTCAGGGACAGGGGGCAACACTGAAGCTTTCTTT
cdr3_aa: CASTSGTGGNTEAFF

j_call: TRBJ2-7
cdr3_length: 15
v_call: TRBV27
d_call: TRBD2
clone_size: few
cdr3_nt: TGTGCCAGCAGACCGACCGGGACTAGCCTTTACGAGCAGTACTTC
cdr3_aa: CASRPTGTSLYEQYF

j_call: TRBJ2-1
cdr3_length: 13
v_call: TRBV7-9
d_call: TRBD2
clone_size: NA
cdr3_nt: TGTGCCAGCAGCCTAACTAGCGTAGGCGAGCAGTTCTTC
cdr3_aa: CASSLTSVGEQFF

j_call: TRBJ1-2
cdr3_length: 11
v_call: TRBV19
d_call: NA
clone_size: few
cdr3_nt: TGTGCCACCTCGGGGGGGAATGGCTACACCTTC
cdr3_aa: CATSGGNGYTF

j_call: TRBJ1-1
cdr3_length: 13
v_call: TRBV30
d_call: NA
clone_size: few
cdr3_nt: TGTGCCTGGAGTGTAGGACCTAACACTGAAGCTTTCTTT
cdr3_aa: CAWSVGPNTEAFF

j_call: TRBJ2-4
cdr3_length: 13
v_call: TRBV28
d_call: NA
clone_size: few
cdr3_nt: TGTGCCAGCAGAGAGGAGCCGGGGGACATTCAGTACTTC
cdr3_aa: CASREEPGDIQYF

j_call: TRBJ2-1
cdr3_length: 15
v_call: TRBV9
d_call: NA
clone_size: few
cdr3_nt: TGTGCCAGCAGCGCCCCGGGGGACCCTTACAATGAGCAGTTCTTC
cdr3_aa: CASSAPGDPYNEQFF

j_call: TRBJ2-3
cdr3_length: 16
v_call: TRBV7-9
d_call: TRBD2
clone_size: NA
cdr3_nt: TGTGCCAGCAGCTTAGTCGGGACTAGCGGCACAGATACGCAGTATTTT
cdr3_aa: CASSLVGTSGTDTQYF

j_call: TRBJ1-6
cdr3_length: 14
v_call: TRBV21-1
d_call: NA
clone_size: few
cdr3_nt: TGTGCCAGCAGCAAAGCCAGTAAGTATTCACCCCTCCACTTT
cdr3_aa: CASSKASKYSPLHF

j_call: TRBJ2-7
cdr3_length: 14
v_call: TRBV5-8
d_call: TRBD1
clone_size: few
cdr3_nt: TGTGCCAGCAGCTCACCGGGACAGGGATACGAGCAGTACTTC
cdr3_aa: CASSSPGQGYEQYF

j_call: TRBJ2-4
cdr3_length: 17
v_call: TRBV14
d_call: TRBD2
clone_size: NA
cdr3_nt: TGTGCCAGCAGCCAAGACTCCTTACCTAGCGGGGGGGACATTCAGTACTTC
cdr3_aa: CASSQDSLPSGGDIQYF

j_call: TRBJ2-1
cdr3_length: 13
v_call: TRBV10-3
d_call: TRBD2
clone_size: NA
cdr3_nt: TGTGCCATCACCCCCGGGGGGGCCAATGAGCAGTTCTTC
cdr3_aa: CAITPGGANEQFF

j_call: TRBJ2-7
cdr3_length: 15
v_call: TRBV19
d_call: NA
clone_size: NA
cdr3_nt: TGTGCCAGTAGTATATCTCAGGCCCCATCCTACGAGCAGTACTTC
cdr3_aa: CASSISQAPSYEQYF

j_call: TRBJ2-7
cdr3_length: 12
v_call: TRBV5-6
d_call: NA
clone_size: few
cdr3_nt: TGTGCCAGCAGCTACCGGACCTACGAGCAGTACTTC
cdr3_aa: CASSYRTYEQYF

j_call: TRBJ2-7
cdr3_length: 16
v_call: TRBV7-9
d_call: TRBD2
clone_size: NA
cdr3_nt: TGTGCCAGCAGCCTCCCCCGGGCTAGCGGGAGGTACGAGCAGTACTTC
cdr3_aa: CASSLPRASGRYEQYF

j_call: TRBJ1-5
cdr3_length: 14
v_call: TRBV5-6
d_call: NA
clone_size: NA
cdr3_nt: TGTGCCAGCAGCTTGGGGGCAGACAATCAGCCCCAGCATTTT
cdr3_aa: CASSLGADNQPQHF

j_call: TRBJ2-3
cdr3_length: 16
v_call: TRBV5-6
d_call: NA
clone_size: few
cdr3_nt: TGTGCCAGCAGCTTGGGTGGCGGGGGCCACACAGATACGCAGTATTTT
cdr3_aa: CASSLGGGGHTDTQYF

j_call: TRBJ2-5
cdr3_length: 15
v_call: TRBV18
d_call: TRBD2
clone_size: NA
cdr3_nt: TGTGCCAGCTCACCACTAGCGGGGAGCCAAGAGACCCAGTACTTC
cdr3_aa: CASSPLAGSQETQYF

j_call: TRBJ1-1
cdr3_length: 15
v_call: TRBV7-9
d_call: NA
clone_size: few
cdr3_nt: TGTGCCAGCAGCTTAGACGGACATATGAACACTGAAGCTTTCTTT
cdr3_aa: CASSLDGHMNTEAFF

j_call: TRBJ2-5
cdr3_length: 15
v_call: TRBV7-9
d_call: NA
clone_size: few
cdr3_nt: TGTGCCAGCAGCTTAACACTTGTTGGGGAAGAGACCCAGTACTTC
cdr3_aa: CASSLTLVGEETQYF

j_call: TRBJ2-7
cdr3_length: 15
v_call: TRBV29-1
d_call: TRBD2
clone_size: few
cdr3_nt: TGCAGCGTTGAAGAGAATAGCGGGGGGCCGTACGAGCAGTACTTC
cdr3_aa: CSVEENSGGPYEQYF

j_call: TRBJ1-1
cdr3_length: 14
v_call: TRBV6-6
d_call: NA
clone_size: NA
cdr3_nt: TGTGCCAGCAGTTCGCGAGGCAGGGACACTGAAGCTTTCTTT
cdr3_aa: CASSSRGRDTEAFF

j_call: TRBJ1-1
cdr3_length: 13
v_call: TRBV7-9
d_call: NA
clone_size: NA
cdr3_nt: TGTGCCAGCAGCTTAAGGGCAGAACTTGAAGCTTTCTTT
cdr3_aa: CASSLRAELEAFF

j_call: TRBJ1-1
cdr3_length: 13
v_call: TRBV19
d_call: NA
clone_size: NA
cdr3_nt: TGTGCCGTCCTTGGACGGACGAACACTGAAGCTTTCTTT
cdr3_aa: CAVLGRTNTEAFF

j_call: TRBJ1-2
cdr3_length: 12
v_call: TRBV29-1
d_call: TRBD1
clone_size: few
cdr3_nt: TGCAGCGTCGAACAGGGGGGGCATGGCTACACCTTC
cdr3_aa: CSVEQGGHGYTF

j_call: TRBJ2-7
cdr3_length: 12
v_call: TRBV7-2
d_call: TRBD1
clone_size: few
cdr3_nt: TGTGCCAGCAGCTTGGACAGGGGCGAGCAGTACTTC
cdr3_aa: CASSLDRGEQYF

j_call: TRBJ1-6
cdr3_length: 16
v_call: TRBV4-1
d_call: TRBD1
clone_size: few
cdr3_nt: TGCGCCAGCAGCCAAGATTTACAGGGGGAAGGTTCACCCCTCCACTTT
cdr3_aa: CASSQDLQGEGSPLHF

j_call: TRBJ1-4
cdr3_length: 14
v_call: TRBV30
d_call: TRBD1
clone_size: few
cdr3_nt: TGTGCCTGGAGTGTGGGACAGGTGAATGAAAAACTGTTTTTT
cdr3_aa: CAWSVGQVNEKLFF

j_call: TRBJ1-1
cdr3_length: 13
v_call: TRBV7-9
d_call: NA
clone_size: NA
cdr3_nt: TGTGCCAGCAGCTTAGTTCAGAACACTGAAGCTTTCTTT
cdr3_aa: CASSLVQNTEAFF